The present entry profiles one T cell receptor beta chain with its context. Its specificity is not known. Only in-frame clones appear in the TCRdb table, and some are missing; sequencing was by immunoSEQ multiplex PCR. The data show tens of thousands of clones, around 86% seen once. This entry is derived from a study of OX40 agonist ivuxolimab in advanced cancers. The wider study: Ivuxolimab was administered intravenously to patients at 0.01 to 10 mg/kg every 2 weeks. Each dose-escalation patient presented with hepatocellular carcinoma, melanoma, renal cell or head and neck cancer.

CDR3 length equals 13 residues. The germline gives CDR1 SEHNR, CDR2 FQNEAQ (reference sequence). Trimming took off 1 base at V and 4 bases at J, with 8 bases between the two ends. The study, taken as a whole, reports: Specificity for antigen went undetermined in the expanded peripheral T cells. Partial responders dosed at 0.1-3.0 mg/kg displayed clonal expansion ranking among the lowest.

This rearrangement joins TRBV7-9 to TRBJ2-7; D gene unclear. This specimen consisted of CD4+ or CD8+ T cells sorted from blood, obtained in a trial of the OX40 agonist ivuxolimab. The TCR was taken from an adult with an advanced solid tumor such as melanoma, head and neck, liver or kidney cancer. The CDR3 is CASSLGPQYEQYV. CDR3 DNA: TGTGCCAGCAGCTTAGGCCCTCAGTACGAGCAGTACGTC.